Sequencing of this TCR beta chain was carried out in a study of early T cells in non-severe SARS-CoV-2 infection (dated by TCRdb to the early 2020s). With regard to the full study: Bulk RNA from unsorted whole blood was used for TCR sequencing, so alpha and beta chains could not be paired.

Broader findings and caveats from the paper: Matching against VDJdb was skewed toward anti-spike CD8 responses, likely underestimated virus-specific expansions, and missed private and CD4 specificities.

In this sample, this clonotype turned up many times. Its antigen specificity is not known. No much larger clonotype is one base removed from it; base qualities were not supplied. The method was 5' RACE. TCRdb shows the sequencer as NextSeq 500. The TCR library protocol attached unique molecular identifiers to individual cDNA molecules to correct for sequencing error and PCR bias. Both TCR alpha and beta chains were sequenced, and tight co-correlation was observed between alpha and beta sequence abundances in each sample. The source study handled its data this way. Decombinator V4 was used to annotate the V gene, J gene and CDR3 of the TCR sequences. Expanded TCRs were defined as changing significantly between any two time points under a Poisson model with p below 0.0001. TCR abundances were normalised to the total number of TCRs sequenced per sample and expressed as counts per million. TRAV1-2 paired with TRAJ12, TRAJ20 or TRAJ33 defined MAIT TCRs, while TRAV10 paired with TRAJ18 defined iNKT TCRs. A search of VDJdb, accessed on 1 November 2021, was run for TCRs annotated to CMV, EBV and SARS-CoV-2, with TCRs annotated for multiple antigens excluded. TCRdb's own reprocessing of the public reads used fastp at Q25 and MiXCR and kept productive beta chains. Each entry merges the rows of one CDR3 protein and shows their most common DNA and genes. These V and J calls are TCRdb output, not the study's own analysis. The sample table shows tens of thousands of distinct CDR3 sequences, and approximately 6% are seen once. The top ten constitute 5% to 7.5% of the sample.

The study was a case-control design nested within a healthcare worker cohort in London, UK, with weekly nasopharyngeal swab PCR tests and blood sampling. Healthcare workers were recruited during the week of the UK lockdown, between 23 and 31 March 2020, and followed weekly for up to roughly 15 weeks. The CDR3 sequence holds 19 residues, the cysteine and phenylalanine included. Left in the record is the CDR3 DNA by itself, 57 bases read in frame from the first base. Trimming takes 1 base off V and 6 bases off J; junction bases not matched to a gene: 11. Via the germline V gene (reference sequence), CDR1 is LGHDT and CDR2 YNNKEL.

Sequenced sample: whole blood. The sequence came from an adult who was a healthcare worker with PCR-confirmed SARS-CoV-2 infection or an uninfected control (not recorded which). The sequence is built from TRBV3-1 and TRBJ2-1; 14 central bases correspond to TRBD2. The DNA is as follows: TGTGCCAGCAGCCAAGTCGCCCCGGGACTAGCGGGAGTTAGCAATGAGCAGTTCTTC. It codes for CASSQVAPGLAGVSNEQFF.